A single sample is the source of the 16 T cell receptor beta chains below, sequenced in a study of blood T cell repertoires in COVID-19. Here immunoSEQ multiplex PCR was the method, and the copy in TCRdb shows in-frame clones only, minus some. The sample has some 130,000 clones, around 87% seen once. The sample consisted of peripheral blood. The receptor set was obtained from a woman between 55 and 75 years old with acute or convalescent COVID-19.

The rearrangement joins TRBV25-1 to TRBJ1-2; D unclear. CDR1 is MGHDK, CDR2 SYGVNS, per germline. The CDR3 extends over 14 amino acids. V shed 3 bases and J shed 1 base, with 9 bases lying between them. The CDR3 nucleotides are TGTGCCAGCAGTGATTCCGGGGATAACTATGGCTACACCTTC. Protein: CASSDSGDNYGYTF.

This clone has only a few counts. In nucleotides, the CDR3 is TGTGCCAGCAGTCGGACAGGGGGCTATGGCTACACCTTC. It yields the protein CASSRTGGYGYTF. The V gene is TRBV6-5, the J gene TRBJ1-2; 10 bases are shared with TRBD1. Unmatched junction bases numbered 1, after V lost 5 bases and J lost 4 bases. The length of the CDR3 is 13 residues. Germline assignment: CDR1 MNHEY and CDR2 SVGAGI.

The V call is TRBV6-5, the J call TRBJ1-1; 9 bases line up with TRBD1. V lost 7 bases, J lost 7 bases, and 7 bases stayed unmatched. The CDR3 runs to 13 residues. CDR1 and CDR2 (germline): MNHEY, SVGAGI. CDR3 loop: CASTNRGPIEAFF. The DNA of the CDR3 is TGTGCCAGCACTAACAGGGGGCCGATTGAAGCTTTCTTT.

V gene TRBV29-1 combines with J gene TRBJ1-2, with a weak D call TRBD1 (5 bases). CDR1 SQVTM and CDR2 ANQGSEA come from the germline V gene. Between the trimmed V and J ends, which lost 5 bases and 4 bases, there was a span of 14 bases. The CDR3 extends over 13 amino acids. The CDR3 DNA follows: TGCAGCGTTAGGGGCGCGGGATTCTATGGCTACACCTTC. Its protein product is CSVRGAGFYGYTF.

The chain employs TRBV21-1 and TRBJ2-7; the table names TRBD1, a call not compared with the DNA. TRBV21-1 is a pseudogene. This CDR3 comprises 15 residues. The CDR3 here is CASSKDSSLPYEQYV. CDR3 in DNA: TGTGCCAGCAGCAAGGACAGTTCGTTGCCCTACGAGCAGTACGTC.

The V call is TRBV24-1, the J call TRBJ1-5, with 9 positions matching TRBD1. The germline gives CDR1 KGHDR, CDR2 SFDVKD. V lost 9 bases and J lost 5; bases outside the gene matches: 13. This CDR3 has 16 amino acids. Here the CDR3 reads CATSERTGADHQPQHF. As DNA, the CDR3 is TGTGCCACCTCGGAAAGGACAGGGGCGGATCATCAGCCCCAGCATTTT.

V gene TRBV11-2 combines with J gene TRBJ1-4; a weak D match, TRBD1 (5 bases). Trimming shortened V by 5 bases and J by 8 bases, and 12 bases separated the two germline ends. The CDR3 covers 13 residues. Germline loops: CDR1 SGHAT, CDR2 FQNNGV. The CDR3 bases are TGTGCCAGCAGCAGATCCCGGGGGGAAAAACTGTTTTTT. Its translation is CASSRSRGEKLFF. Full variable domain (missing parts from reference TRBV11-2 and TRBJ1-4): EAGVAQSPRYKIIEKRQSVAFWCNPISGHATLYWYQQILGQGPKLLIQFQNNGVVDDSQLPKDRFSAERLKGVDSTLKIQPAKLEDSAVYLCASSRSRGEKLFFGSGTQLSVL.

Concerning this clone: The same CDR3 can be traced to other DNA sequences in this sample. The chain uses TRBV7-6 and TRBJ2-2; D perhaps matches TRBD1 (6 bases). Germline CDR1 reads SGHVS; CDR2 reads FNYEAQ. CDR3 length: 16 amino acids. V was cut by 5 bases and J by 3 bases, with 16 bases left in between. In nucleotides, the CDR3 is TGTGCCAGCAGCCCGAGGGCTAACAGGGACACCGGGGAGCTGTTTTTT. Translation: CASSPRANRDTGELFF.

The chain couples TRBV6-6 to TRBJ1-5, with D unclear. The CDR3 has 17 amino acids. The V end lost 5 bases, the J end lost 5 bases, and 22 bases lay between the germline ends. Germline assignment: CDR1 MNHNY and CDR2 SVGAGI (reference sequence). CDR3 DNA sequence: TGTGCCAGCAGTCCTCCTGGTGTAATCAGGAGGGATCAGCCCCAGCATTTT. It translates to CASSPPGVIRRDQPQHF.

In this sample, this clone turned up once. V is TRBV5-1 and J is TRBJ2-5; 8 nucleotides match TRBD2. The junction had 8 bases not matched to a gene; V was cut back by 4 bases and J by 0 bases. The CDR3 has 16 amino acids. Germline CDR1 and CDR2: SGHRS and YFSETQ. CDR3 amino acids: CASSTWTSRYQETQYF. CDR3 bases: TGCGCCAGCAGCACATGGACTAGCAGGTACCAAGAGACCCAGTACTTC.

This clone was observed once. This chain uses TRBV7-3 with TRBJ2-3, with D possibly TRBD2 on 6 matching bases. CDR1 and CDR2 (germline): SGHTA, FQGTGA. V was shortened by 5 bases and J by 4 bases, with 19 bases between the two germline ends. The length of the CDR3 is 16 residues. The chain's CDR3 is CASSPTGGAGADTQYF. CDR3 DNA sequence: TGTGCCAGCAGCCCCACCGGGGGAGCGGGCGCAGATACGCAGTATTTT.

DNA for the CDR3: TGTGCCAGCAGCCAACCGTTGAACACTGAAGCTTTCTTT. This encodes CASSQPLNTEAFF. This chain connects TRBV3-1 (or the pseudogene TRBV3-2) to TRBJ1-1; D gene uncertain. The CDR3 runs to 13 residues. The germline CDR1 and CDR2 sequences are LGHDT and YNNKEL (reference sequence). Trimming removed 2 bases at V and 0 bases at J, with 4 bases between.

This clone has a handful of counts. The chain recombines TRBV24-1 with TRBJ2-1; TRBD2 aligns across 10 bases. There are 14 residues in the CDR3. From germline, CDR1 is KGHDR and CDR2 SFDVKD. Unmatched junction bases numbered 5, after V lost 5 bases and J lost 8 bases. The CDR3 DNA sequence: TGTGCCACCAGTGGGACTAGCGGTTATTATGAGCAGTTCTTC. This encodes CATSGTSGYYEQFF.

This sequence joins TRBV19 and TRBJ2-1, with TRBD1 as a possible D gene (5 bases). The CDR3 consists of 14 residues. Trimming left V 1 base short and J 7 bases short, with 11 bases between. Germline lookup yields CDR1 LNHDA and CDR2 SQIVND (reference sequence). The CDR3 sequence is CASSIGGGRNEQFF. The CDR3, as DNA: TGTGCCAGTAGTATAGGGGGCGGAAGGAATGAGCAGTTCTTC.

This clone was seen once. V is TRBV30 and J is TRBJ2-1; 10 nucleotides align to TRBD2. The germline V gene encodes CDR1 GTSNPN and CDR2 SVGIG (reference sequence). Unmatched junction bases numbered 5, after V lost 3 bases and J lost 6 bases. This CDR3 region has 14 residues. CDR3 in DNA: TGTGCCTGGAGACAGAGCGGGAGGGGCAATGAGCAGTTCTTC. Its translation: CAWRQSGRGNEQFF.

The chain has TRBV6-5 and TRBJ2-1, with 10 positions matching TRBD1. The CDR3 has 12 amino acids. Germline V gene lookup returns CDR1 MNHEY and CDR2 SVGAGI. V trimming: 5 bases; J trimming: 16 bases; junction bases outside the gene matches: 8. The CDR3 reads CASSSDRGRRFF. The DNA for the CDR3 is TGTGCCAGCAGTAGTGACAGGGGGCGCCGTTTCTTC.